This T cell receptor beta chain was recovered during a study of blood T cell repertoires in COVID-19. Study processing details: Reference gene primer amplification yielded estimated nucleated cell counts. Clones were sequenced by immunoSEQ multiplex PCR, and TCRdb holds only the in-frame ones, with some missing. That table gives V, J and clone size, and the DNA gave D and trimming. Here the sample spans over 200,000 clones, roughly 80% being singletons. The sequence came from a human donor in a cohort sampled during active COVID-19. Specimen: peripheral blood.

In DNA form, the CDR3 reads TGTGCCAGCAGCTTGAGGTCCGGGAGGGCCGGGGAGCAGTACTTC. It yields the protein CASSLRSGRAGEQYF. V gene TRBV7-6 combines with J gene TRBJ2-7; 8 positions agree with TRBD2. J lost 7 bases, V lost 3 bases, and 11 bases had no gene match. CDR1 and CDR2 from the germline V gene are SGHVS and FNYEAQ. The CDR3 sequence is 15 residues long.